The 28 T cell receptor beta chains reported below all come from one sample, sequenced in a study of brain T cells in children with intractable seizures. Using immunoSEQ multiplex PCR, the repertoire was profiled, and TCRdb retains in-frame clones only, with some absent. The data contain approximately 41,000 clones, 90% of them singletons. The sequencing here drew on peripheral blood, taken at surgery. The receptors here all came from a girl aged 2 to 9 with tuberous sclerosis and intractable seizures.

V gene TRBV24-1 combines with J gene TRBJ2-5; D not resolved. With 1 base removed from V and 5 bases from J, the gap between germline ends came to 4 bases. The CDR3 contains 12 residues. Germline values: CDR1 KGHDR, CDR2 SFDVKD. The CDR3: CATSDFLETQYF. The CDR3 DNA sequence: TGTGCCACCAGTGATTTTCTGGAGACCCAGTACTTC.

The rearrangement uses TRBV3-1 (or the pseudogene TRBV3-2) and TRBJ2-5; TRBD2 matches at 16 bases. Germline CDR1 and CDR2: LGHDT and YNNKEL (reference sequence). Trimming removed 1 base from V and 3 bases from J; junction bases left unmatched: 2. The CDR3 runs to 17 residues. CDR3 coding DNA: TGTGCCAGCAGCCAAGTGGGACTAGCGGGGGGGGAAGAGACCCAGTACTTC. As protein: CASSQVGLAGGEETQYF.

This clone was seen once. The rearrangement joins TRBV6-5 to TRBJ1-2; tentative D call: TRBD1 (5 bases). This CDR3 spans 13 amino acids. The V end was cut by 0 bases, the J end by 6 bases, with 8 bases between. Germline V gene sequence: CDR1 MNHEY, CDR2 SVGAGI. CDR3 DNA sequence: TGTGCCAGCAGTTACTCGGGGGGGGATGGCTACACCTTC. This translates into CASSYSGGDGYTF.

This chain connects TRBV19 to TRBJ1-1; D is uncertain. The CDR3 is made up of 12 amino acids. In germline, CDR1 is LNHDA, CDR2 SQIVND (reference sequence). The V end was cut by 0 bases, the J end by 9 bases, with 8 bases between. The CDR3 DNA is TGTGCCAGTAGTATAGATGCGGACCAAGCTTTCTTT. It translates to CASSIDADQAFF.

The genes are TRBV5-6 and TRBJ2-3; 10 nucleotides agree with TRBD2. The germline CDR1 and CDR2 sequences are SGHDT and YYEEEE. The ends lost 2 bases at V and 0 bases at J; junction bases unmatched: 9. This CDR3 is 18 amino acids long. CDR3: CASSFSGGTIDSTDTQYF. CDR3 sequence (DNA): TGTGCCAGCAGCTTTAGCGGGGGGACTATCGATAGCACAGATACGCAGTATTTT.

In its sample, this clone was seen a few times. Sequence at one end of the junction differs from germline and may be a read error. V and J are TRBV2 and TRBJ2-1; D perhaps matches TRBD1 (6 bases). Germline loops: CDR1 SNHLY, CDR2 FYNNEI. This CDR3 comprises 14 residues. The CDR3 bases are TGTGCCAGCACTGAAGAGGGGGTTGGTGGTGAGCAGTTCTTC. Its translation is CASTEEGVGGEQFF.

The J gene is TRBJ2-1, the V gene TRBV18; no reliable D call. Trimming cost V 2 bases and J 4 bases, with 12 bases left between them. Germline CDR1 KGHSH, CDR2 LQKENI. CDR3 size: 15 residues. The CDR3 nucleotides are TGTGCCAGCTCACCATCACTAACACAATACAATGAGCAGTTCTTC. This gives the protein CASSPSLTQYNEQFF.

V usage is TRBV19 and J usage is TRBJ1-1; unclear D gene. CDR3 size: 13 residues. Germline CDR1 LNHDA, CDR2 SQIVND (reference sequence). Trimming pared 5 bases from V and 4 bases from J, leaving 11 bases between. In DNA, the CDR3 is TGTGCCAGTAGTGTGCATCGCTTCACTGAAGCTTTCTTT. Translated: CASSVHRFTEAFF.

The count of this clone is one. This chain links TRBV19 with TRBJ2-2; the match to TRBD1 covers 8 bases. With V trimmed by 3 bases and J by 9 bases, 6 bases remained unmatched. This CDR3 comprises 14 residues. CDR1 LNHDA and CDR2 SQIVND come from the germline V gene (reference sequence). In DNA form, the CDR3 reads TGTGCCAGTAGTATTGGACAGGGTAGCAGGGAGCTGTTTTTT. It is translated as CASSIGQGSRELFF.

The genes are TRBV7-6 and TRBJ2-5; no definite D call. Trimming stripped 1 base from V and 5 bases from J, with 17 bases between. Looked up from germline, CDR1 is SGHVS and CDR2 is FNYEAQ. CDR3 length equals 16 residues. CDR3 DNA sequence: TGTGCCAGCAGCTTAGACACCTCGGAGTATGGGGAGACCCAGTACTTC. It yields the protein CASSLDTSEYGETQYF.

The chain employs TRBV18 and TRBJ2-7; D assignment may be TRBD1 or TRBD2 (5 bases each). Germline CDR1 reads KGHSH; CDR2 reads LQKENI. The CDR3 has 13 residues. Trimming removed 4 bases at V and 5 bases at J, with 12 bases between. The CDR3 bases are TGTGCCAGCTCACTCTCCAGGGACCACGAGCAGTACGTC. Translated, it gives CASSLSRDHEQYV.

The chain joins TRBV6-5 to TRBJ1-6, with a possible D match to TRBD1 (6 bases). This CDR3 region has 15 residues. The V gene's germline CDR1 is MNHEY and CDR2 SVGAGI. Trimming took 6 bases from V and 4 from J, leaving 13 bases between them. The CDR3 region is CASSGGERYNSPLHF. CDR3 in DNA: TGTGCCAGCAGCGGGGGCGAGCGGTATAATTCACCCCTCCACTTT.

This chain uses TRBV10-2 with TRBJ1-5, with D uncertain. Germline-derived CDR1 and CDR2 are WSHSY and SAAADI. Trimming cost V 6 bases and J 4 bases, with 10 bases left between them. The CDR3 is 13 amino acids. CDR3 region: CASSARANQPQHF. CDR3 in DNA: TGCGCCAGCAGCGCAAGGGCTAATCAGCCCCAGCATTTT.

The CDR3 region has the DNA TGTGCCAGCAGTCCCTCAGGGGCTATTGAGCAGTTCTTC. Amino acid sequence: CASSPSGAIEQFF. The J gene is TRBJ2-1, the V gene TRBV7-9, with D maybe TRBD1 (6 bases). Germline CDR1 and CDR2: SEHNR and FQNEAQ (reference sequence). The germline V and J ends were trimmed by 6 bases and 9 bases, with 15 bases remaining between them. The CDR3 runs 13 residues.

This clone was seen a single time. The CDR3 protein is CASIKQGATEAFF. The DNA of the CDR3 is TGTGCCAGCATTAAACAGGGGGCCACTGAAGCTTTCTTT. The gene calls are TRBV6-5 and TRBJ1-1, with 9 nucleotides matching TRBD1. Germline CDR1 MNHEY, CDR2 SVGAGI. This CDR3 has 13 residues. After removal of 7 bases from V and 4 bases from J, the junction contained 4 bases not matched to a gene.

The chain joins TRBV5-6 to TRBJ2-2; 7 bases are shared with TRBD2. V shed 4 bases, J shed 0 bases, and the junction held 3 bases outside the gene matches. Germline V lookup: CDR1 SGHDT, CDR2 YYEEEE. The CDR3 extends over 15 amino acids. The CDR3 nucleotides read TGTGCCAGCAGCCACGGGGGGACGAACACCGGGGAGCTGTTTTTT. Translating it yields CASSHGGTNTGELFF.

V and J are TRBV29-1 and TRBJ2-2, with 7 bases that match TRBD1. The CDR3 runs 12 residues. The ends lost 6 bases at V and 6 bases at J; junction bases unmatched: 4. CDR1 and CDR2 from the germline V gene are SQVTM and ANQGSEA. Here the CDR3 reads CSVTGIAGELFF. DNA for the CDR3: TGCAGCGTGACAGGGATAGCCGGGGAGCTGTTTTTT.

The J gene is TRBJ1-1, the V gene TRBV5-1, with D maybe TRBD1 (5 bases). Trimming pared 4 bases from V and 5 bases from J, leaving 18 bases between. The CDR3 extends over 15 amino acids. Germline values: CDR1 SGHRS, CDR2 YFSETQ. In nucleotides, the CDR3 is TGCGCCAGCAGCCTGGCCCCAAGGGGAACAACTGAAGCTTTCTTT. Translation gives CASSLAPRGTTEAFF.

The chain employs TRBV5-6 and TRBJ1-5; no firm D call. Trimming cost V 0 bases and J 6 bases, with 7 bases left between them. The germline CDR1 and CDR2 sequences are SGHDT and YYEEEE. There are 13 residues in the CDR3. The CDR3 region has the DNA TGTGCCAGCAGCTTGGGTAGTGGTCAGCCCCAGCATTTT. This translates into CASSLGSGQPQHF.

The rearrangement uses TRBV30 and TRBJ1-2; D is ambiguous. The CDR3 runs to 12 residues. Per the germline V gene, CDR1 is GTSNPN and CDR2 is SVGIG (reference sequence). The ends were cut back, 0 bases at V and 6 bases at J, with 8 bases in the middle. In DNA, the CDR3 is TGTGCCTGGAGTGTCTCACATAATGGCTACACCTTC. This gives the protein CAWSVSHNGYTF. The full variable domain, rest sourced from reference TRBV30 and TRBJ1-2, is SQTIHQWPATLVQPVGSPLSLECTVEGTSNPNLYWYRQAAGRGLQLLFYSVGIGQISSEVPQNLSASRPQDRQFILSSKKLLLSDSGFYLCAWSVSHNGYTFGSGTRLTVV.

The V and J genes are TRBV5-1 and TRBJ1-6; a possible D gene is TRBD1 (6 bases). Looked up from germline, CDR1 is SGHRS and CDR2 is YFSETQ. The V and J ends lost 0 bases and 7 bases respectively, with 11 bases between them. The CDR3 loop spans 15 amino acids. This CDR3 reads CASSLDTGINSPLHF. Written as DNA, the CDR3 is TGCGCCAGCAGCTTGGACACAGGGATCAATTCACCCCTCCACTTT.

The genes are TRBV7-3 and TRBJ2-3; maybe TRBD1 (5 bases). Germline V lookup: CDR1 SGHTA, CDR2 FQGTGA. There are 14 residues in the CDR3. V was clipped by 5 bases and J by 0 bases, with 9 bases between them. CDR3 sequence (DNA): TGTGCCAGCAGCCCTGCAGGGAGCACAGATACGCAGTATTTT. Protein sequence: CASSPAGSTDTQYF.

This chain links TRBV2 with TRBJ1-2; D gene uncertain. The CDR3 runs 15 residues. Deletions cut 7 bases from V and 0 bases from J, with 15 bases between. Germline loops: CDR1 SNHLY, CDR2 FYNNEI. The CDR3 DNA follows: TGTGCCAGCAATTTGGAACACCTCTCTAACTATGGCTACACCTTC. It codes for CASNLEHLSNYGYTF.

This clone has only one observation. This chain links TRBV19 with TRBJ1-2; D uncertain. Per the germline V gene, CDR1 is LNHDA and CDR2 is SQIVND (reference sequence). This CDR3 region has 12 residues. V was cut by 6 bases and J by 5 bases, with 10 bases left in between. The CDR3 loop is CASSSTLYGYTF. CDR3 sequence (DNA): TGTGCCAGTAGCTCGACACTGTATGGCTACACCTTC.

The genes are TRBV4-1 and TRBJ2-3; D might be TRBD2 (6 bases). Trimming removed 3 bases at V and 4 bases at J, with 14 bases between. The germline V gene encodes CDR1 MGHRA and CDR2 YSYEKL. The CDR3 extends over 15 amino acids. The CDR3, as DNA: TGCGCCAGCAGCCACTCGGAGGGGCGGGCAGATACGCAGTATTTT. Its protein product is CASSHSEGRADTQYF.

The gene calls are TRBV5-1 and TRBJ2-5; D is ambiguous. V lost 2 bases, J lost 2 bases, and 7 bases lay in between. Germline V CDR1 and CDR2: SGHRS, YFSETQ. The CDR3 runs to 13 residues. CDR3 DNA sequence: TGCGCCAGCAGCTTTGTCAGGCAAGAGACCCAGTACTTC. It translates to CASSFVRQETQYF.

This CDR3 reads CVRSLGARKNNQPQHF. The CDR3 DNA is TGTGTCAGAAGCTTAGGAGCCAGGAAGAACAATCAGCCCCAGCATTTT. The chain links TRBV7-5 to TRBJ1-5; the tabulated D call, TRBD1, remains unverified against the DNA. TRBV7-5 is marked as a pseudogene. The CDR3 is 16 residues long.

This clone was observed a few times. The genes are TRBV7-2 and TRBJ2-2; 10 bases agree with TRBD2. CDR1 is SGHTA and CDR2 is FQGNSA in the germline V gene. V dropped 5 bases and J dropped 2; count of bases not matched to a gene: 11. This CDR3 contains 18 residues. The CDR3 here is CASSERPLAGTNTGELFF. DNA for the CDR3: TGTGCCAGCAGCGAACGCCCACTAGCGGGGACTAACACCGGGGAGCTGTTTTTT.